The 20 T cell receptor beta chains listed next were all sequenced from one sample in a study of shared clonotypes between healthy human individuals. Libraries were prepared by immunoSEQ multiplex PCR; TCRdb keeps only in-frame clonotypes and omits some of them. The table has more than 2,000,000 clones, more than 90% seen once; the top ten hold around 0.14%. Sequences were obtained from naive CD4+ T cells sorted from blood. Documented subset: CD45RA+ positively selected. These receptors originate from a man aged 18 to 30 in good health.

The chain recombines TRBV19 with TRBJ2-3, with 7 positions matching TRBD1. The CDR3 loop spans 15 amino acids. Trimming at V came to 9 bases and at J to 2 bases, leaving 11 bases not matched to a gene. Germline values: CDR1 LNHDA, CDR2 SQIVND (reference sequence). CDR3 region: CASKDRPSITDTQYF. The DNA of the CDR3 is TGTGCCAGCAAGGACAGGCCGTCCATCACAGATACGCAGTATTTT.

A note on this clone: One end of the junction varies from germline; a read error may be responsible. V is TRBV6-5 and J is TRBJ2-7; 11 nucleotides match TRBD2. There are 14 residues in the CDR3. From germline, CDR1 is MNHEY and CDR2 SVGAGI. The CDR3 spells CAISVTSGKNEQYF. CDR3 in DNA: TGTGCCATCAGTGTGACTAGCGGGAAAAACGAGCAGTACTTC.

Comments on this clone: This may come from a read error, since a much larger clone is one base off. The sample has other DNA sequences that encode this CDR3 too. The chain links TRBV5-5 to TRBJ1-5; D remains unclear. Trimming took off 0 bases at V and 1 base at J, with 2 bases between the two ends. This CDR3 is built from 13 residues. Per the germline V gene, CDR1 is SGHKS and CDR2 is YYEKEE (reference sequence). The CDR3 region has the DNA TGTGCCAGCAGCTTGGAGAGCAATCAGCCCCAGCATTTT. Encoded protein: CASSLESNQPQHF.

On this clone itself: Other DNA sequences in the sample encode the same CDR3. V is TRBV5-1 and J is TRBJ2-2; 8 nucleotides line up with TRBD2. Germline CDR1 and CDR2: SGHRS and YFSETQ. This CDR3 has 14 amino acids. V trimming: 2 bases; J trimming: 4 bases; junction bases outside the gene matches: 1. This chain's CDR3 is CASSFSGVTGELFF. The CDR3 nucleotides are TGCGCCAGCAGCTTTAGCGGGGTCACCGGGGAGCTGTTTTTT.

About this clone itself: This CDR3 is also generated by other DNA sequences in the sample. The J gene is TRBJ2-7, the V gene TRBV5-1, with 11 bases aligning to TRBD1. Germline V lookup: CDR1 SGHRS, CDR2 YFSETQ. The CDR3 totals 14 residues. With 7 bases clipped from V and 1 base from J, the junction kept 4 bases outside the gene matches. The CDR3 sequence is CASAGTGGSYEQYF. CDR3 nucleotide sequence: TGCGCCAGCGCCGGGACAGGGGGTTCCTACGAGCAGTACTTC.

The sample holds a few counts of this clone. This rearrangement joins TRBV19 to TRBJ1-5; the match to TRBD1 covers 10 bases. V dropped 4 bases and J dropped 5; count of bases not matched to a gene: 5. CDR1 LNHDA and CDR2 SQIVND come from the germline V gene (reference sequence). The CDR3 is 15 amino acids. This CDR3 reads CASSRGTGVDQPQHF. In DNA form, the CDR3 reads TGTGCCAGTAGTAGAGGGACAGGGGTCGATCAGCCCCAGCATTTT.

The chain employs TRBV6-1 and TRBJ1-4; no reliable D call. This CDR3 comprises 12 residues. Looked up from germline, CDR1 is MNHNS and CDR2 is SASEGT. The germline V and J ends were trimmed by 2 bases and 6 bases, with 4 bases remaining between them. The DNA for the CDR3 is TGTGCCAGCAGTGAACGTTATGAAAAACTGTTTTTT. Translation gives CASSERYEKLFF.

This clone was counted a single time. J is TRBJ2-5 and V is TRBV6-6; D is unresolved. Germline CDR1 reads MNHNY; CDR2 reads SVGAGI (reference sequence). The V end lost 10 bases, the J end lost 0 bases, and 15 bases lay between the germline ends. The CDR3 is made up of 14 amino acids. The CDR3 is CATGSGRDQETQYF. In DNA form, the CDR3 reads TGTGCCACCGGGTCGGGTAGGGACCAAGAGACCCAGTACTTC.

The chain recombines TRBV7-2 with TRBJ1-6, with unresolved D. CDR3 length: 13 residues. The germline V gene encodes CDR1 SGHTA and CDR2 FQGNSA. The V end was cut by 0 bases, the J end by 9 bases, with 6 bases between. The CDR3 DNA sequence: TGTGCCAGCAGCTTAGCGGTGTCTTCACCCCTCCACTTT. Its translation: CASSLAVSSPLHF.

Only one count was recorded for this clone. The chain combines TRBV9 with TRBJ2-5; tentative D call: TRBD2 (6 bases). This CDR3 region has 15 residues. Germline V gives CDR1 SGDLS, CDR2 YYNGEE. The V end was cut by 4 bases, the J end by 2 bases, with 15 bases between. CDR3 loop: CASSPRGRQQETQYF. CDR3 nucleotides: TGTGCCAGCAGCCCCCGGGGGAGGCAGCAAGAGACCCAGTACTTC.

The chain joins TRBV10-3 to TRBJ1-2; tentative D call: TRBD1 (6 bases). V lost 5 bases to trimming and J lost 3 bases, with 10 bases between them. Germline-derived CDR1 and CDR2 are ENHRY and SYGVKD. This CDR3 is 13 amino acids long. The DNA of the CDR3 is TGTGCCATCAGTTCTGCAGGGGACTATGGCTACACCTTC. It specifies CAISSAGDYGYTF.

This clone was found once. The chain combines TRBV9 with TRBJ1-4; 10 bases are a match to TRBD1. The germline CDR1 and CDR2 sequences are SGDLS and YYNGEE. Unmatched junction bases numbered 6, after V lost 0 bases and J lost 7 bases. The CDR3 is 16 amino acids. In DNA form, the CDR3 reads TGTGCCAGCAGCGTAGCTACCGGGACAGGGGTTGAAAAACTGTTTTTT. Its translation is CASSVATGTGVEKLFF.

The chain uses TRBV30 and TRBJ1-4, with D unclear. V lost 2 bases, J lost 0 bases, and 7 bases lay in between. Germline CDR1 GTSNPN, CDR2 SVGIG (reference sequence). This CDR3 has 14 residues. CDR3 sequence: CAWSIRSTNEKLFF. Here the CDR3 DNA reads TGTGCCTGGAGTATTCGTTCAACTAATGAAAAACTGTTTTTT.

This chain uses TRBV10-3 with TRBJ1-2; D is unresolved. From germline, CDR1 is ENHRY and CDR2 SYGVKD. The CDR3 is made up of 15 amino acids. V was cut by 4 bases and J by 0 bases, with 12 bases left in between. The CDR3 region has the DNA TGTGCCATCAGTGGCTGGGGAGACCCTAACTATGGCTACACCTTC. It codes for CAISGWGDPNYGYTF.

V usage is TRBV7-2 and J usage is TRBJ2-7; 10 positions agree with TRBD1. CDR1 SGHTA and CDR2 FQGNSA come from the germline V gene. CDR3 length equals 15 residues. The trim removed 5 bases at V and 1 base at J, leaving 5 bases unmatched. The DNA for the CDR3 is TGTGCCAGCAGCCCGGGACAGGGGACTTCCTACGAGCAGTACTTC. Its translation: CASSPGQGTSYEQYF.

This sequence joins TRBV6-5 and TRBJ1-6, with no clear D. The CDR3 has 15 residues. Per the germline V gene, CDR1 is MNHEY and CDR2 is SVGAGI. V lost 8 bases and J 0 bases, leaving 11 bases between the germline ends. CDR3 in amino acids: CASGSSSSYNSPLHF. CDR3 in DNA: TGTGCCAGCGGAAGTAGTAGCTCCTATAATTCACCCCTCCACTTT.

CDR3 sequence: CASSETGGQPQHF. The DNA of the CDR3 is TGCGCCAGCAGTGAGACAGGGGGTCAGCCCCAGCATTTT. The genes are TRBV10-1 and TRBJ1-5; 8 bases are a match to TRBD1. Trimming cost V 2 bases and J 6 bases; bases outside gene matches: 0. Germline V CDR1 and CDR2: WNHNN, SYGVQD (reference sequence). This CDR3 has 13 residues.

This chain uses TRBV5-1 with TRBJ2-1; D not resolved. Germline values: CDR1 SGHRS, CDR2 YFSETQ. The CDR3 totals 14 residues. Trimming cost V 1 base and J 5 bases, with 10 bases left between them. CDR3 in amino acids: CASSLIPRDNEQFF. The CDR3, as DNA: TGCGCCAGCAGCTTGATCCCAAGGGACAATGAGCAGTTCTTC.

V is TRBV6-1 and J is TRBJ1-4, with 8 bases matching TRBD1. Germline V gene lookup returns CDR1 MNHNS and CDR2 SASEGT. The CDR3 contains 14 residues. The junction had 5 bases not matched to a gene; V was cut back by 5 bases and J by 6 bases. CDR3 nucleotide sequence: TGTGCCAGCAGTCCCGGGACAGGTTATGAAAAACTGTTTTTT. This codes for CASSPGTGYEKLFF.

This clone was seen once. DNA of the CDR3: TGTGCCAGCATGAGAGGTTTTCCGACAGCTAACTATGGCTACACCTTC. Translated, it gives CASMRGFPTANYGYTF. V is TRBV19 and J is TRBJ1-2; D is possibly TRBD1 (5 bases). With 9 bases removed from V and 0 bases from J, the gap between germline ends came to 20 bases. Germline CDR1 LNHDA, CDR2 SQIVND (reference sequence). The CDR3 extends over 16 amino acids.